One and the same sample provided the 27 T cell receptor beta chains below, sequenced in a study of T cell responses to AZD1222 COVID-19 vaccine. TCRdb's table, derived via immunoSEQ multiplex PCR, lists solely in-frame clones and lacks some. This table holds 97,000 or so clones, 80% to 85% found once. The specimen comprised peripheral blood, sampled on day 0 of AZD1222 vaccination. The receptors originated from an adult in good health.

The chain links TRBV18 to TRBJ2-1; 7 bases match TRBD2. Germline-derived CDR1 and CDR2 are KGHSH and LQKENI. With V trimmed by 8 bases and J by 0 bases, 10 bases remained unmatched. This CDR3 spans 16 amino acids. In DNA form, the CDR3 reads TGTGCCAGCACCCCCCCCAGGACTAGCTCCTACAATGAGCAGTTCTTC. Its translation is CASTPPRTSSYNEQFF.

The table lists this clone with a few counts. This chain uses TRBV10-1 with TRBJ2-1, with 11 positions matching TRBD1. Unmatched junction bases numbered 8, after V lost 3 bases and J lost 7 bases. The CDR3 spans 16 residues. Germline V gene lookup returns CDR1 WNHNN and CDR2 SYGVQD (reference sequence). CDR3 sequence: CASSEFSDRGRNEQFF. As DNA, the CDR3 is TGCGCCAGCAGTGAATTCTCGGACAGGGGGCGGAATGAGCAGTTCTTC.

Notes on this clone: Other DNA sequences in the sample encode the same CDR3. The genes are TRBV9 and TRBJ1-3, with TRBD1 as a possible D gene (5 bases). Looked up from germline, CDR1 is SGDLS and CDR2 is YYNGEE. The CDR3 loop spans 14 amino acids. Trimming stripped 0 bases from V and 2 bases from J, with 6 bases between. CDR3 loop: CASSVGGTGNTIYF. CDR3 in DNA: TGTGCCAGCAGCGTAGGGGGCACTGGAAACACCATATATTTT.

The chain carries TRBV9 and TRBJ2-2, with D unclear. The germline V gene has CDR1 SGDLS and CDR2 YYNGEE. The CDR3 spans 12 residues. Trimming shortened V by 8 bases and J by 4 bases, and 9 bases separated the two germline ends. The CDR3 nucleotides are TGTGCCAGTTCGAGGACCACCGGGGAGCTGTTTTTT. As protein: CASSRTTGELFF.

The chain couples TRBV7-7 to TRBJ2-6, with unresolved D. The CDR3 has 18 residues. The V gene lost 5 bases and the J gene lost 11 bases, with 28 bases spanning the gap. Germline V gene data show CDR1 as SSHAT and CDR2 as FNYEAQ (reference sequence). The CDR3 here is CASSTTCKCHKVGHVLTF. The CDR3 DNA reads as TGTGCCAGCAGCACTACGTGTAAGTGCCACAAAGTCGGGCACGTCCTGACTTTC.

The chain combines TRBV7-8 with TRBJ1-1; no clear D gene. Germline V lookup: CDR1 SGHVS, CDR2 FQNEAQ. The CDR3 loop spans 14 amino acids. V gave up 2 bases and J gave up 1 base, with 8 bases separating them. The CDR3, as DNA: TGTGCCAGCAGCTTAACGGAACAGAACACTGAAGCTTTCTTT. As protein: CASSLTEQNTEAFF.

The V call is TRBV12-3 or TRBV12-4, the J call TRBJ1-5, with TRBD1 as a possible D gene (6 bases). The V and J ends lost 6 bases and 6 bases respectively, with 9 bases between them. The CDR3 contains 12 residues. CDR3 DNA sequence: TGTGCCAGCAGATGGGGGCCTCAGCCCCAGCATTTT. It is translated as CASRWGPQPQHF.

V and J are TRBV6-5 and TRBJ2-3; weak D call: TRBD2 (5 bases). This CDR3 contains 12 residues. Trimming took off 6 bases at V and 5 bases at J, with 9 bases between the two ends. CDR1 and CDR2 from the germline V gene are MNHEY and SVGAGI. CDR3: CASRASGDTQYF. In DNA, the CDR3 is TGTGCCAGCAGGGCAAGCGGAGATACGCAGTATTTT.

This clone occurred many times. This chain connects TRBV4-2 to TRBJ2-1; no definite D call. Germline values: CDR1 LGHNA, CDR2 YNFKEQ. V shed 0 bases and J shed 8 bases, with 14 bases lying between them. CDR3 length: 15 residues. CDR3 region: CASSQDLASSDEQFF. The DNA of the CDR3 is TGTGCCAGCAGCCAAGATTTGGCTAGTTCCGATGAGCAGTTCTTC.

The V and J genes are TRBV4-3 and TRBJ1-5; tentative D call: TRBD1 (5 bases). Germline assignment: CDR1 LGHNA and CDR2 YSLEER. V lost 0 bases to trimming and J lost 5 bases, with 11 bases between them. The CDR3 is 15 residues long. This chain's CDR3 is CASSQDQGKDQPQHF. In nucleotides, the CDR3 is TGCGCCAGCAGCCAAGATCAGGGAAAGGATCAGCCCCAGCATTTT.

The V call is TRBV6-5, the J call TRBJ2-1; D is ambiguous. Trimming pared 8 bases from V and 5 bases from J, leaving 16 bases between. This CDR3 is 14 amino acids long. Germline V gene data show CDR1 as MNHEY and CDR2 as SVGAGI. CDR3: CASALKTENNEQFF. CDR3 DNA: TGTGCCAGCGCCTTAAAAACGGAAAACAATGAGCAGTTCTTC.

CDR3 sequence (DNA): TGTGCCACCAGCAGAGAACCCTCAATGAACACTGAAGCTTTCTTT. Its protein is CATSREPSMNTEAFF. This chain uses TRBV15 with TRBJ1-1; D gene uncertain. There are 15 residues in the CDR3. CDR1 and CDR2 from the germline V gene are LNHNV and YYDKDF (reference sequence). Deletions cut 0 bases from V and 0 bases from J, with 8 bases between.

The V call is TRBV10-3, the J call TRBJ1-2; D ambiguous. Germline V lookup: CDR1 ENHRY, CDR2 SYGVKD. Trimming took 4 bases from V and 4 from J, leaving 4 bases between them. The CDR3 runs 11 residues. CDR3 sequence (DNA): TGTGCCATCAGTGGTGGCTATGGCTACACCTTC. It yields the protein CAISGGYGYTF.

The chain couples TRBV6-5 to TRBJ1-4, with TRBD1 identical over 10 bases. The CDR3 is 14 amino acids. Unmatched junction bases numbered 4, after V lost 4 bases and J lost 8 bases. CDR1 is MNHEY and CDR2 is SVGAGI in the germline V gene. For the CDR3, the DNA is TGTGCCAGCAGTTCCGGGACAGGGGTAGAAAAACTGTTTTTT. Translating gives CASSSGTGVEKLFF.

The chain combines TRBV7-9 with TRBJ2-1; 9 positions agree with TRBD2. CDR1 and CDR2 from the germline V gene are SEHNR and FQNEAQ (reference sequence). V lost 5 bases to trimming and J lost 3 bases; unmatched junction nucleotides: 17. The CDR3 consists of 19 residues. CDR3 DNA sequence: TGTGCCAGCAGCCCTAGGGGAGCGGGAGGCGGGATAGTCTACAATGAGCAGTTCTTC. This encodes CASSPRGAGGGIVYNEQFF.

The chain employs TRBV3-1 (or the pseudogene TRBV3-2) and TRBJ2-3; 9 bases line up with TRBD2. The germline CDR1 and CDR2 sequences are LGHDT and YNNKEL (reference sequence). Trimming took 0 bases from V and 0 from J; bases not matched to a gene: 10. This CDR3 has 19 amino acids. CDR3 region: CASSQEFSSGTASTDTQYF. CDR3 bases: TGTGCCAGCAGCCAAGAGTTTTCTAGCGGGACCGCTAGCACAGATACGCAGTATTTT.

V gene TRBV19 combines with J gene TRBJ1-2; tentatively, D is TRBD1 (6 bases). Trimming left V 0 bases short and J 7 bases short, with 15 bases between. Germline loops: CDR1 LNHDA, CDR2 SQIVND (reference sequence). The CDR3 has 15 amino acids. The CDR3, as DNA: TGTGCCAGTAGTATAGATGCCAACAGGGTGAGTGGCTACACCTTC. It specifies CASSIDANRVSGYTF.

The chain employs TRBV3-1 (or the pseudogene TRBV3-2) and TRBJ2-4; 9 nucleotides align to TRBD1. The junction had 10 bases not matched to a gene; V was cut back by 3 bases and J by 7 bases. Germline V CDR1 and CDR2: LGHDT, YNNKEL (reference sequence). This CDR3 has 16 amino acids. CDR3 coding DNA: TGTGCCAGCAGCCAGCCCCCCCGGACAGGGGAGAACATTCAGTACTTC. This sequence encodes CASSQPPRTGENIQYF.

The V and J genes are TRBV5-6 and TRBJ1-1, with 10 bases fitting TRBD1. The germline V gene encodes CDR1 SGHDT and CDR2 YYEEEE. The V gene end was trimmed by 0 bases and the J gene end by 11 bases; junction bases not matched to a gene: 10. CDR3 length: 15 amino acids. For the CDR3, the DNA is TGTGCCAGCAGCTTGGCCGGGGAGGACAGGGGGGACGCTTTCTTT. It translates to CASSLAGEDRGDAFF.

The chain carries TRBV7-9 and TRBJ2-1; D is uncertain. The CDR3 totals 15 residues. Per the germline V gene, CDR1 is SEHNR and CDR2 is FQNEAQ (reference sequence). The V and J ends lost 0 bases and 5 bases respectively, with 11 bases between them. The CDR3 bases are TGTGCCAGCAGCTTAGCTAGAACTCCGGACAATGAGCAGTTCTTC. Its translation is CASSLARTPDNEQFF.

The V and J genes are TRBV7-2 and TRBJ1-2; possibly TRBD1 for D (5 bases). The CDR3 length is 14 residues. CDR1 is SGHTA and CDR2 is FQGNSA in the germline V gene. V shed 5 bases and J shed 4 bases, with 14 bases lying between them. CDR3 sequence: CASSRTGQGYGYTF. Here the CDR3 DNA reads TGTGCCAGCAGCCGTACCGGGCAGGGCTATGGCTACACCTTC. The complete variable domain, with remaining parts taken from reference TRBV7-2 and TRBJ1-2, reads GAGVSQSPSNKVTEKGKDVELRCDPISGHTALYWYRQSLGQGLEFLIYFQGNSAPDKSGLPSDRFSAERTGGSVSTLTIQRTQQEDSAVYLCASSRTGQGYGYTFGSGTRLTVV.

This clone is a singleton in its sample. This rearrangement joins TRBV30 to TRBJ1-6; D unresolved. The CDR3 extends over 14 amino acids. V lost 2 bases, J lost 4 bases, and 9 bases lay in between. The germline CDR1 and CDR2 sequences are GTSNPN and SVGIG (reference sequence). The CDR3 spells CAWSKVGYNSPLHF. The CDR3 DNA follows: TGTGCCTGGAGTAAAGTTGGGTATAATTCACCCCTCCACTTT.

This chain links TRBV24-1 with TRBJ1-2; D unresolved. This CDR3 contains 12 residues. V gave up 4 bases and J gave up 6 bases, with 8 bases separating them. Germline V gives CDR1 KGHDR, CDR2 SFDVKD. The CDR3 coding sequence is TGTGCCACCAGTGACAGGAGCCATGGCTACACCTTC. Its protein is CATSDRSHGYTF.

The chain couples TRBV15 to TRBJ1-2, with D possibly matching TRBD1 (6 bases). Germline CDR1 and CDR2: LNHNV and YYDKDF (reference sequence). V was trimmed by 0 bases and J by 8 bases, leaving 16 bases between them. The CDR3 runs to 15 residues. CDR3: CATSRDYTGAEGYTF. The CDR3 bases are TGTGCCACCAGCAGAGATTACACGGGGGCGGAGGGCTACACCTTC.

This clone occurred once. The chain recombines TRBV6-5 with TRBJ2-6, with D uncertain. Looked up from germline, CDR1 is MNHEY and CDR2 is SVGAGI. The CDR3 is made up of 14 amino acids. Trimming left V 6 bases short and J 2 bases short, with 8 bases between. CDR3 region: CASSSFTGANVLTF. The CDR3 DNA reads TGTGCCAGCAGCTCTTTCACTGGGGCCAACGTCCTGACTTTC.

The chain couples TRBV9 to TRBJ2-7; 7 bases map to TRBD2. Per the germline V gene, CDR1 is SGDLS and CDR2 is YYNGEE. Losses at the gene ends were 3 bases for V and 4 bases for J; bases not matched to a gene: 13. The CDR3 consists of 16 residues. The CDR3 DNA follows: TGTGCCAGCAGCGAGAACCCCAGCGGGACCCGGTACGAGCAGTACTTC. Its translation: CASSENPSGTRYEQYF.

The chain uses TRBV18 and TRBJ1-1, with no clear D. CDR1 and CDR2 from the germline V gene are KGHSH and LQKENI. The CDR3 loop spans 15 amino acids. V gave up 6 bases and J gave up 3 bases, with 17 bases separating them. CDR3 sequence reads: CASSKKGGRDTEAFF. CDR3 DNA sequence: TGTGCCAGCTCTAAAAAGGGTGGAAGAGACACTGAAGCTTTCTTT.